What follows describes a single T cell receptor (beta chain). The source of the sample is a study of blood T cell repertoires in COVID-19. Background on the study: T cells, B-cell-depleted T cells, or PBMCs supplied cDNA or gDNA.

Libraries were prepared by immunoSEQ multiplex PCR; TCRdb keeps only in-frame clonotypes and omits some of them. The data show tens of thousands of clones, with about 90% seen just once and approximately 19% held by the top ten. CDR1 is SGHRS and CDR2 is YFSETQ in the germline V gene. Trimming removed 3 bases from V and 0 bases from J; junction bases left unmatched: 3. The CDR3 loop spans 15 amino acids. The clonotype comes from an elderly man with acute or convalescent COVID-19. Sequencing was done on a sample of peripheral blood. The V call is TRBV5-1, the J call TRBJ2-3, with TRBD2 matching over 8 bases. CDR3 loop: CASSSREASTDTQYF. CDR3 DNA: TGCGCCAGCAGCTCGCGGGAGGCTAGCACAGATACGCAGTATTTT.